The clone carrying this T cell receptor beta chain was observed once. Its antigen remains unknown. This record comes from a study of cytomegalovirus exposure and HLA in healthy donors. Vbeta (60) and Jbeta (13) primers were used in the PCR. Source study methods: It was a later analysis that counted some 80 million unique TCR beta chains, of which 9.5 million to 14 million were shared. Measured with immunoSEQ multiplex PCR; TCRdb has only the in-frame clones, and not every one. For V, J and clone size, that table is used; D and trimming come from the DNA. The repertoire has around 200,000 clones, 75% to 85% of them found once; the top ten carry 0.6% to 0.7%. Broader study findings: In a later analysis, V- and J-gene trimming of beta chains associated with a DCLRE1C missense variant, replicated independently.

The sample taken for sequencing was PBMCs. This clonotype was obtained from a boy between 5 and 17 years old in good health and CMV-seronegative.

The CDR3 DNA reads TGTGCCTGGGACAGCTTGGGGCAAAACTATGGCTACACCTTC. This encodes CAWDSLGQNYGYTF. V is TRBV30 and J is TRBJ1-2; D is possibly TRBD1 (5 bases). CDR1 and CDR2 (germline): GTSNPN, SVGIG (reference sequence). V shed 5 bases and J shed 2 bases, with 15 bases lying between them. The length of the CDR3 is 14 residues.